What follows describes a single T cell receptor (beta chain). As yet, its antigen is unknown. The data stem from a study of cytomegalovirus exposure and HLA in healthy donors. Study details: T cells numbering around 180 million yielded fewer than 140 million unique TCR beta sequences in an earlier analysis. General study points: Evidence from a later analysis indicated that most CMV-associated TCR beta chains looked HLA-restricted. Analyses of presence and absence presupposed an approximately uniform sequencing depth across donors. In vitro assays verified that three CMV-associated chains recognized CMV antigens specifically.

The V and J ends lost 2 bases and 0 bases respectively, with 10 bases between them. The germline V gene encodes CDR1 SGHVS and CDR2 FNYEAQ. The CDR3 length is 16 residues. PCR employed 60 Vbeta and 13 Jbeta primers. The protocol was immunoSEQ multiplex PCR, while the TCRdb copy is restricted to in-frame clones and leaves out a portion. This table holds about 190,000 clones, around 83% found once. The sequencing sample was made of PBMCs. The TCR originated in a middle-aged man in good health and CMV-seropositive. The chain uses TRBV7-6 and TRBJ2-2; D is possibly TRBD1 (6 bases). CDR3 in DNA: TGTGCCAGCAGCTTAAGGAACAGGGCGAACACCGGGGAGCTGTTTTTT. It is translated as CASSLRNRANTGELFF.